The clone carrying this TCR beta chain was observed a handful of times. Its antigen is as yet unknown. This sample is part of a study of vaccination and CD4 T cells after COVID-19. With the Oncomine TCR Beta short-read assay, DNA from cultured CD4+ T cells was sequenced. TCRdb passed the PCR reads through MiXCR, listing each CDR3 protein once. The sample has 15,000 or so distinct CDR3 sequences; about 43% are singletons. This CDR3 has 12 residues. Germline V gene data show CDR1 as SGHRS and CDR2 as YFSETQ. Trimming stripped 4 bases from V and 4 bases from J, with 8 bases between. Treatment in this sample: roughly 11-day PBMC culture with coronavirus spike peptide pools or control peptides (ViraFEST assay).

The chain recombines TRBV5-1 with TRBJ1-1; D ambiguous. Sample: CD4+ T cells from blood, cultured in vitro. The clonotype originates from a human donor who had recovered from COVID-19. The CDR3 protein is CASSPEGTEAFF. The CDR3 region has the DNA TGCGCCAGCAGCCCGGAGGGCACTGAAGCTTTCTTT.